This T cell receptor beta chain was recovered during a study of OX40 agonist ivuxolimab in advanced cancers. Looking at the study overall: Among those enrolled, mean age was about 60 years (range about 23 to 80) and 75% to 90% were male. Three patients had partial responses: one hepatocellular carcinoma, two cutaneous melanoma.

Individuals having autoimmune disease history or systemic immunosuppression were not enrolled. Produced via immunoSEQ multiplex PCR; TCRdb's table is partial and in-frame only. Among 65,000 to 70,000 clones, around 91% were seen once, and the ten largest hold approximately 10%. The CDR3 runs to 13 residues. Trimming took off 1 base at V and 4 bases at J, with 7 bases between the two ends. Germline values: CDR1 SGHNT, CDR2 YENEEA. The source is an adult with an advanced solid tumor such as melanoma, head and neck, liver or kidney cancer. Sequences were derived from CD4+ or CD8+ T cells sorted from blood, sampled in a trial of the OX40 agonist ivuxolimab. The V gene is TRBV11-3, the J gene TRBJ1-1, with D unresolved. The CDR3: CASSLGSTTEAFF. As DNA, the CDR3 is TGTGCCAGCAGCTTAGGGTCGACCACTGAAGCTTTCTTT. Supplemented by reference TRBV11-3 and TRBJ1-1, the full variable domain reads EAGVVQSPRYKIIEKKQPVAFWCNPISGHNTLYWYLQNLGQGPELLIRYENEEAVDDSQLPKDRFSAERLKGVDSTLKIQPAELGDSAVYLCASSLGSTTEAFFGQGTRLTVV.